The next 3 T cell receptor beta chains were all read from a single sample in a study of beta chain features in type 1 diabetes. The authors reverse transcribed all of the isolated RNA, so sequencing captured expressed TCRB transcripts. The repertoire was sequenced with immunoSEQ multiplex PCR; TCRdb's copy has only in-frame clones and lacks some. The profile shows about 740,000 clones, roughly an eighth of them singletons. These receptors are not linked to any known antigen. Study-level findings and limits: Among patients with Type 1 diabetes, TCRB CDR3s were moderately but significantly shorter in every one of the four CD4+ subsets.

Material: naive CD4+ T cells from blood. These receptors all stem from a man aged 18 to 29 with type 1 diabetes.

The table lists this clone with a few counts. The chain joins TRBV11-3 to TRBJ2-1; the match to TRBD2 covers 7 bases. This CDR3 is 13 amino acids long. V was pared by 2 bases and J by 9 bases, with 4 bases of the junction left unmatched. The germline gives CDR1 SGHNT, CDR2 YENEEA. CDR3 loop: CASSLSPGGEQFF. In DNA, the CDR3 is TGTGCCAGCAGCTTAAGCCCGGGAGGTGAGCAGTTCTTC.

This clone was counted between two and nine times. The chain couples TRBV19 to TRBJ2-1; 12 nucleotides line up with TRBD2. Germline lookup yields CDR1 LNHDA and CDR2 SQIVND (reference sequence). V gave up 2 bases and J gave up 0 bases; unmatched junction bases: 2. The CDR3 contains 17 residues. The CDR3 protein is CASSIRTSGTSYNEQFF. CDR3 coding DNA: TGTGCCAGTAGTATACGGACTAGCGGGACCTCCTACAATGAGCAGTTCTTC.

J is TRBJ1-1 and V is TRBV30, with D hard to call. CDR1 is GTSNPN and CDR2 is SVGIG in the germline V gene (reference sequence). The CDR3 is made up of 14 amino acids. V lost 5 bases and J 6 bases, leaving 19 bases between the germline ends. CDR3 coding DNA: TGTGCCTGGGGCTTCGGATTCGATAATTCTGAAGCTTTCTTT. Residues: CAWGFGFDNSEAFF.